The 19 T cell receptor beta chains listed next were all sequenced from one sample in a study of control samples from healthy donors and cancer patients. Repertoires were generated with immunoSEQ multiplex PCR, while TCRdb's copy carries only in-frame clones and drops some. The sample includes roughly 70,000 clones, over 70% of them seen just once. The sequenced material came from blood. These receptors were collected from a man in his forties or fifties in good health.

This clone was detected once. The genes are TRBV18 and TRBJ2-1; possibly TRBD1 for D (6 bases). This CDR3 is 17 amino acids long. CDR1 and CDR2 from the germline V gene are KGHSH and LQKENI. The V and J ends lost 1 base and 2 bases respectively, with 15 bases between them. CDR3 region: CASSPRGGEFTYNEQFF. CDR3 nucleotide sequence: TGTGCCAGCTCACCACGAGGGGGAGAATTCACCTACAATGAGCAGTTCTTC.

The rearrangement uses TRBV29-1 and TRBJ1-2; D not resolved. V lost 0 bases, J lost 4 bases, and 12 bases lay in between. The CDR3 loop spans 14 amino acids. Germline V gene lookup returns CDR1 SQVTM and CDR2 ANQGSEA. CDR3 DNA: TGCAGCGTTGAAGAGCCCGGTTCAATCTATGGCTACACCTTC. This codes for CSVEEPGSIYGYTF.

The J gene is TRBJ2-7, the V gene TRBV7-9; 8 nucleotides match TRBD1. There are 13 residues in the CDR3. Germline-derived CDR1 and CDR2 are SEHNR and FQNEAQ (reference sequence). The J segment lost 6 bases and the V segment lost 3 bases, leaving 4 bases of the junction unmatched. CDR3 in DNA: TGTGCCAGCAGCTTGGGCAGGGGGCGCGAGCAGTACTTC. Its translation: CASSLGRGREQYF.

The V call is TRBV6-5, the J call TRBJ2-7; unclear D gene. V dropped 5 bases and J dropped 3 bases, with 8 bases sitting between them. The CDR3 consists of 12 residues. CDR1 is MNHEY, CDR2 SVGAGI, per germline. CDR3 in amino acids: CASSQHSYEQYF. CDR3 sequence (DNA): TGTGCCAGCAGTCAGCACAGCTACGAGCAGTACTTC.

The rearrangement joins TRBV6-5 to TRBJ1-1; a possible D gene is TRBD1 (5 bases). The ends were cut back, 7 bases at V and 6 bases at J, with 12 bases in the middle. CDR1 and CDR2 from the germline V gene are MNHEY and SVGAGI. The CDR3 sequence is 12 residues long. CDR3 amino acids: CASTSGAAEAFF. CDR3 nucleotide sequence: TGTGCCAGCACCTCTGGGGCAGCTGAAGCTTTCTTT.

The rearrangement joins TRBV5-1 to TRBJ2-1; no reliable D call. The CDR3 covers 12 residues. V was cut by 4 bases and J by 8 bases, with 10 bases left in between. Germline CDR1 is SGHRS and CDR2 is YFSETQ. CDR3 DNA sequence: TGCGCCAGCAGCATCCAAACGGATGAGCAGTTCTTC. Its protein product is CASSIQTDEQFF.

This chain uses TRBV24-1 with TRBJ2-3, with D hard to call. Per the germline V gene, CDR1 is KGHDR and CDR2 is SFDVKD. The CDR3 is 14 amino acids. V was cut by 1 base and J by 4 bases, with 8 bases left in between. In nucleotides, the CDR3 is TGTGCCACCAGTGATTTAGGCAACTCAGATACGCAGTATTTT. It translates to CATSDLGNSDTQYF.

The sample holds one count of this clone. This chain uses TRBV5-5 with TRBJ1-6, with 7 positions matching TRBD1. With V trimmed by 3 bases and J by 7 bases, 10 bases remained unmatched. CDR1 and CDR2 (germline): SGHKS, YYEKEE (reference sequence). CDR3 length: 16 amino acids. For the CDR3, the DNA is TGTGCCAGCAGCTCGGGACAGCCTAATAGCAATTCACCCCTCCACTTT. Its protein is CASSSGQPNSNSPLHF.

This rearrangement joins TRBV19 to TRBJ1-1; D is possibly TRBD1 (6 bases). V was cut by 4 bases and J by 5 bases, with 14 bases left in between. The CDR3 length is 14 residues. Germline CDR1 LNHDA, CDR2 SQIVND (reference sequence). In DNA, the CDR3 is TGTGCCAGTAGTACGCAGGGAGGGGGGACTGAAGCTTTCTTT. Its protein is CASSTQGGGTEAFF.

Only one count was recorded for this clone. The chain carries TRBV28 and TRBJ1-6, with 7 bases matching TRBD1. This CDR3 region has 14 residues. With V trimmed by 2 bases and J by 7 bases, 2 bases remained unmatched. Germline V gene data show CDR1 as MDHEN and CDR2 as SYDVKM. The CDR3 here is CASSLGTVNSPLHF. The CDR3 DNA reads TGTGCCAGCAGTTTAGGGACAGTAAATTCACCCCTCCACTTT.

This chain links TRBV27 with TRBJ1-1; TRBD1 aligns across 7 bases. Unmatched junction bases numbered 11, after V lost 8 bases and J lost 5 bases. Germline V gives CDR1 MNHEY, CDR2 SMNVEV (reference sequence). The CDR3 consists of 14 residues. CDR3 DNA sequence: TGTGCCAGCCCTTTCAGGACAGGACATACTGAAGCTTTCTTT. This sequence encodes CASPFRTGHTEAFF.

The chain has TRBV5-4 and TRBJ2-3; the D is unclear. CDR1 and CDR2 (germline): SGHNT, YYREEE (reference sequence). With 2 bases removed from V and 2 bases from J, the gap between germline ends came to 6 bases. The CDR3 contains 13 residues. The chain's CDR3 is CASSFADTDTQYF. DNA for the CDR3: TGTGCCAGCAGCTTTGCGGACACAGATACGCAGTATTTT.

This clone was detected only a few times. The CDR3: CASSPSRTQGYTEAFF. The CDR3 nucleotides read TGTGCCAGCAGCCCAAGCCGGACACAGGGTTACACTGAAGCTTTCTTT. V and J are TRBV3-1 (or the pseudogene TRBV3-2) and TRBJ1-1, with D maybe TRBD1 (6 bases). The V gene's germline CDR1 is LGHDT and CDR2 YNNKEL (reference sequence). The CDR3 spans 16 residues. The V end lost 4 bases, the J end lost 3 bases, and 18 bases lay between the germline ends.

The gene calls are TRBV29-1 and TRBJ1-2, with TRBD1 as a possible D gene (5 bases). Germline loops: CDR1 SQVTM, CDR2 ANQGSEA. This CDR3 has 10 amino acids. V lost 3 bases and J lost 12, with 11 bases in between. The CDR3 DNA reads TGCAGCGTTGATCACCGGGGCCACACCTTC. As protein: CSVDHRGHTF. The variable domain in full, completed from reference TRBV29-1 and TRBJ1-2, reads SAVISQKPSRDICQRGTSLTIQCQVDSQVTMMFWYRQQPGQSLTLIATANQGSEATYESGFVIDKFPISRPNLTFSTLTVSNMSPEDSSIYLCSVDHRGHTFGSGTRLTVV.

The chain links TRBV5-5 to TRBJ1-5; 7 nucleotides align to TRBD1. The J segment lost 4 bases and the V segment lost 0 bases, leaving 4 bases of the junction unmatched. The CDR3 spans 15 residues. Looked up from germline, CDR1 is SGHKS and CDR2 is YYEKEE (reference sequence). The CDR3 coding sequence is TGTGCCAGCAGCTTGGTGGCAGGGGGGAATCAGCCCCAGCATTTT. It yields the protein CASSLVAGGNQPQHF.

This sequence joins TRBV4-2 and TRBJ2-3, with 11 bases matching TRBD1. The V gene end was trimmed by 4 bases and the J gene end by 4 bases; junction bases not matched to a gene: 4. There are 15 residues in the CDR3. From germline, CDR1 is LGHNA and CDR2 YNFKEQ. The DNA of the CDR3 is TGTGCCAGCAGCCCGCCGGGACAGGGGGCAGATACGCAGTATTTT. Its protein product is CASSPPGQGADTQYF.

The CDR3 is CASGLVVGIPSNQPQHF. CDR3 nucleotides: TGTGCTAGTGGTTTGGTGGTTGGAATACCAAGCAATCAGCCCCAGCATTTT. The chain is built from TRBV12-5 and TRBJ1-5, with D unresolved. The CDR3 runs 17 residues. Germline V CDR1 and CDR2: LGHNT, FRNRAP. Trimming removed 0 bases at V and 1 base at J, with 13 bases between.

V is TRBV4-2 and J is TRBJ1-5; a weak D match, TRBD1 (6 bases). Trimming cost V 0 bases and J 4 bases, with 13 bases left between them. The CDR3 runs 16 residues. The germline V gene encodes CDR1 LGHNA and CDR2 YNFKEQ. The CDR3 is CASSQDQGRRNQPQHF. Here the CDR3 DNA reads TGTGCCAGCAGCCAAGATCAGGGGCGCAGAAATCAGCCCCAGCATTTT.

The J gene is TRBJ2-3, the V gene TRBV19; 11 bases map to TRBD2. CDR1 is LNHDA, CDR2 SQIVND, per germline (reference sequence). With 4 bases clipped from V and 4 bases from J, the junction kept 1 base outside the gene matches. CDR3 length: 14 residues. In DNA form, the CDR3 reads TGTGCCAGTAGTAGGGGACTAGCGGCAGATACGCAGTATTTT. Translation: CASSRGLAADTQYF.